The present TCR beta chain was sequenced within a study of molecular identifiers for immune sequencing clone quantification. Across the study: Replicate RNA from about 20,000 or 100,000 naive CD8 T cells formed five aliquots; four were sequenced. Study-wide findings and caveats: The share of molecules held by clones above 20 RNA copies was over 99% in effector cells and under 1% in naive cells.

V lost 6 bases, J lost 5 bases, and 7 bases stayed unmatched. Germline V gives CDR1 MNHNS, CDR2 SASEGT. The CDR3 contains 14 residues. This clonotype has a count of ten or more. Its antigen is as yet unknown. Previously reported methods and listed TCR primers produced the bulk TCR libraries. TCRdb called the PCR reads again in MiXCR, with one record for every CDR3 protein. The sample has hundreds of thousands of distinct CDR3 sequences; less than 30% are singletons. The receptor comes from a human donor in good health. Some libraries in this study had Jurkat cell RNA spiked in. Sequenced: naive CD8+ T cells from blood, with Jurkat cell RNA spiked in. Subset of the sample: FACS-sorted CD8+CD4-CCR7+CD45RA+ naive T cells. This sequence joins TRBV6-1 and TRBJ1-1, with 9 bases lining up with TRBD1. CDR3 loop: CASSEGQGYTEAFF. In DNA form, the CDR3 reads TGTGCCAGCAGCGAGGGACAGGGTTATACTGAAGCTTTCTTT.